Given below is one T cell receptor (beta chain) in context. Its antigen is not known. This entry comes from a study of siplizumab effects on memory and regulatory T cells. Study observations and caveats: Sequences below about 10^-5 frequency were poorly captured, limiting mapping of alloreactive clones. Both greater diversity than memory cells and a major contribution to the alloresponse seemed to characterize naive T cells.

TCRdb's copy holds only in-frame clones and misses some; the assay was immunoSEQ multiplex PCR. Of 57,000 or so clones listed, just over 90% were seen once; the top ten hold around 40%. Trimming stripped 6 bases from V and 5 bases from J, with 8 bases between. There are 11 residues in the CDR3. Germline-derived CDR1 and CDR2 are WSHSY and SAAADI. The specimen sequenced was CD8+ T cells sorted from blood. The TCR originated in a human donor in good health. This chain uses TRBV10-2 with TRBJ2-7, with D perhaps matching TRBD2 (5 bases). The CDR3 bases are TGCGCCAGCAGCGGGATGGACGAGCAGTACTTC. Protein: CASSGMDEQYF.